This T cell receptor beta chain came from a study of blood T cell repertoires in COVID-19. Germline CDR1 and CDR2: MNHNY and SVGAGI (reference sequence). The V segment lost 1 base and the J segment 2 bases; nucleotides outside the gene matches: 6. This CDR3 has 16 amino acids. In the study's own analysis: Cell counts per sample came from amplifying reference gene primers. The protocol was immunoSEQ multiplex PCR, while the TCRdb copy is restricted to in-frame clones and leaves out a portion. V, J and clone size reflect that table, while D and trimming were determined from the DNA. The data contain under 65,000 clones, approximately 88% of them seen just once; the ten biggest clones take up over 2%.

Material: peripheral blood. The V call is TRBV6-6, the J call TRBJ2-3, with TRBD1 matching over 7 bases. This receptor was taken from a human donor in a cohort sampled during active COVID-19. In DNA form, the CDR3 reads TGTGCCAGCAGTTACTACAGGGGTTTTTACACAGATACGCAGTATTTT. Its translation: CASSYYRGFYTDTQYF.